This TCR beta chain was sequenced for a study of blood T cell repertoires in COVID-19. Overall study context: The United States, Italy and Spain provided the acute and convalescent COVID-19 samples. The analysed material was cDNA or gDNA that came from T cells, B-cell-depleted T cells, or PBMCs.

Under the authors' procedure: Cell counts per sample came from amplifying reference gene primers. The assay was immunoSEQ multiplex PCR, and TCRdb's table has in-frame clones only and misses some. V, J and clone size are taken as reported in that table, and D and trimming were inferred from the DNA itself. The sample shows some 140,000 clones, approximately 82% of them seen only once. This clone came up a few times. The length of the CDR3 is 14 residues. Trimming pared 3 bases from V and 5 bases from J, leaving 12 bases between. Germline V gene lookup returns CDR1 SGHNT and CDR2 YYREEE (reference sequence).

This TCR derives from a man in his 60s who had recovered from COVID-19. Sequencing used peripheral blood. This chain links TRBV5-4 with TRBJ2-1; possibly TRBD1 for D (5 bases). The CDR3 spells CASSSKTAHNEQFF. The CDR3 DNA is TGTGCCAGCAGCTCCAAGACAGCCCACAATGAGCAGTTCTTC.